These 32 T cell receptor beta chains were sequenced from one sample in a study of blood T cell repertoires in COVID-19. Profiled with immunoSEQ multiplex PCR; TCRdb holds only in-frame clones, not every one. The data show 220,000 or so clones, about 90% seen once. Sequencing input: PBMCs or T cells enriched from blood (not recorded which). The source is a woman aged 45-59 years with acute COVID-19.

This chain joins TRBV18 and TRBJ2-5; 8 bases fit TRBD1. The CDR3 covers 17 residues. Germline V gives CDR1 KGHSH, CDR2 LQKENI. With V trimmed by 2 bases and J by 5 bases, 13 bases remained unmatched. The CDR3 loop reads CASSPKVAGGGQETQYF. For the CDR3, the DNA is TGTGCCAGCTCACCAAAGGTAGCAGGGGGCGGTCAGGAGACCCAGTACTTC.

The chain carries TRBV7-3 and TRBJ2-1; tentative D call: TRBD2 (6 bases). From germline, CDR1 is SGHTA and CDR2 FQGTGA. The CDR3 spans 14 residues. The germline V and J ends were trimmed by 8 bases and 4 bases, with 15 bases remaining between them. The CDR3 DNA follows: TGTGCCAGCGGAGAGCGAGCGGGTTACAATGAGCAGTTCTTC. Translation gives CASGERAGYNEQFF.

This clone came up a few times. CDR3 sequence reads: CASSISGEIYYEQYF. The CDR3 region has the DNA TGTGCCAGTAGTATATCTGGGGAGATATACTACGAGCAGTACTTC. The chain carries TRBV19 and TRBJ2-7, with D maybe TRBD2 (5 bases). The CDR3 runs 15 residues. Germline lookup yields CDR1 LNHDA and CDR2 SQIVND (reference sequence). V lost 2 bases and J lost 3, with 14 bases in between.

This rearrangement joins TRBV3-1 (or the pseudogene TRBV3-2) to TRBJ2-1; TRBD2 matches at 7 bases. With 2 bases clipped from V and 5 bases from J, the junction kept 12 bases outside the gene matches. This CDR3 has 17 residues. Germline V gene lookup returns CDR1 LGHDT and CDR2 YNNKEL (reference sequence). The chain's CDR3 is CASSQWPLAAGDNEQFF. For the CDR3, the DNA is TGTGCCAGCAGCCAATGGCCTCTAGCGGCTGGCGACAATGAGCAGTTCTTC.

V is TRBV28 and J is TRBJ1-5; 10 nucleotides line up with TRBD1. The germline V gene encodes CDR1 MDHEN and CDR2 SYDVKM. The V and J ends lost 3 bases and 4 bases, in that order; junction bases with no gene match: 3. There are 15 residues in the CDR3. Written as DNA, the CDR3 is TGTGCCAGCAGTTTGGACAGGGGGAGTAATCAGCCCCAGCATTTT. Amino acids: CASSLDRGSNQPQHF.

The chain couples TRBV11-1 to TRBJ2-6; D not certain. V was pared by 3 bases and J by 4 bases, with 7 bases between. CDR3 length: 14 amino acids. Looked up from germline, CDR1 is SGHAT and CDR2 is FQDESV (reference sequence). The CDR3 DNA reads TGTGCCAGCAGCTTTGTATCCGGGGCCAACGTCCTGACTTTC. Residues: CASSFVSGANVLTF.

Here the CDR3 DNA reads TGTGCCAGCAGTTGGAACAGGGGCTCTGGGGCCAACGTCCTGACTTTC. Protein product: CASSWNRGSGANVLTF. The chain employs TRBV27 and TRBJ2-6, with 7 bases aligning to TRBD1. The junction had 3 bases not matched to a gene; V was cut back by 4 bases and J by 0 bases. CDR1 and CDR2 (germline): MNHEY, SMNVEV (reference sequence). The CDR3 spans 16 residues.

This clone is a singleton in its sample. The V call is TRBV19, the J call TRBJ2-1; D remains unclear. There are 14 residues in the CDR3. CDR1 and CDR2 from the germline V gene are LNHDA and SQIVND (reference sequence). V dropped 6 bases and J dropped 3 bases, with 12 bases sitting between them. CDR3 sequence reads: CASSRSPLYNEQFF. CDR3 sequence (DNA): TGTGCCAGTAGCCGGTCTCCCCTCTACAATGAGCAGTTCTTC.

The J gene is TRBJ2-3, the V gene TRBV3-1 (or the pseudogene TRBV3-2); 8 bases agree with TRBD1. The length of the CDR3 is 19 residues. Looked up from germline, CDR1 is LGHDT and CDR2 is YNNKEL (reference sequence). Trimming at V came to 4 bases and at J to 2 bases, leaving 17 bases not matched to a gene. Here the CDR3 reads CASSLTFPGQGETTDTQYF. The CDR3 nucleotides are TGTGCCAGCAGCCTAACCTTCCCCGGACAGGGTGAAACCACAGATACGCAGTATTTT.

This chain connects TRBV7-6 to TRBJ2-7; TRBD2 matches 7 bases. The V gene's germline CDR1 is SGHVS and CDR2 FNYEAQ. The ends lost 5 bases at V and 0 bases at J; junction bases unmatched: 7. The CDR3 consists of 15 residues. The DNA of the CDR3 is TGTGCCAGCAGCGACACAAGCGGGGCCTCCTACGAGCAGTACTTC. Protein product: CASSDTSGASYEQYF.

The chain links TRBV5-5 to TRBJ2-7; D ambiguous. Germline CDR1 reads SGHKS; CDR2 reads YYEKEE (reference sequence). This CDR3 spans 14 amino acids. Trimming cost V 3 bases and J 6 bases, with 16 bases left between them. The CDR3 loop reads CASSSRSPPGEQYF. CDR3 DNA sequence: TGTGCCAGCAGCTCCCGGTCCCCTCCGGGCGAGCAGTACTTC.

J is TRBJ2-5 and V is TRBV6-2 or TRBV6-3; D gene uncertain. Trimming removed 1 base at V and 1 base at J, with 10 bases between. The CDR3 totals 15 residues. CDR1 MNHEY and CDR2 SVGEGT come from the germline V gene. Here the CDR3 DNA reads TGTGCCAGCAGTTACTGGGCCGGCTCCCAAGAGACCCAGTACTTC. Residues: CASSYWAGSQETQYF.

The gene calls are TRBV18 and TRBJ1-1; D gene unclear. V was shortened by 6 bases and J by 7 bases, with 15 bases between the two germline ends. Germline V gives CDR1 KGHSH, CDR2 LQKENI. This CDR3 region has 13 residues. The CDR3 sequence is CASSPVAEFEAFF. Here the CDR3 DNA reads TGTGCCAGCTCGCCGGTGGCGGAGTTTGAAGCTTTCTTT.

The chain joins TRBV7-2 to TRBJ2-4; D is uncertain. Germline lookup yields CDR1 SGHTA and CDR2 FQGNSA. Trimming cost V 4 bases and J 0 bases, with 7 bases left between them. This CDR3 has 14 amino acids. For the CDR3, the DNA is TGTGCCAGCAGCTCCACGAGAGCCAAAAACATTCAGTACTTC. Its protein product is CASSSTRAKNIQYF.

The chain is built from TRBV27 and TRBJ2-7; a weak D match, TRBD2 (7 bases). The germline V gene encodes CDR1 MNHEY and CDR2 SMNVEV (reference sequence). The CDR3 contains 14 residues. Deletions cut 7 bases from V and 3 bases from J, with 16 bases between. DNA for the CDR3: TGTGCCAGCACAACCTCGGGGGGCCACTACGAGCAGTACTTC. Its translation is CASTTSGGHYEQYF.

CDR3 loop: CASSSRQSYGYTF. CDR3 DNA: TGTGCCAGCAGCTCTAGACAGTCCTATGGCTACACCTTC. The V gene is TRBV5-6, the J gene TRBJ1-2, with TRBD1 as a possible D gene (5 bases). The CDR3 runs 13 residues. In germline, CDR1 is SGHDT, CDR2 YYEEEE. Trimming removed 3 bases from V and 4 bases from J, with 10 bases in between.

V usage is TRBV2 and J usage is TRBJ1-5; 11 nucleotides agree with TRBD1. CDR1 is SNHLY, CDR2 FYNNEI, per germline. The CDR3 is 15 residues long. The V gene end was trimmed by 6 bases and the J gene end by 3 bases; junction bases not matched to a gene: 4. The CDR3 DNA reads TGTGCCAGCAGCGGGACAGGGGGTCCCAATCAGCCCCAGCATTTT. Its protein is CASSGTGGPNQPQHF.

The rearrangement links TRBV28 to TRBJ2-3; 8 bases agree with TRBD1. Germline V gene sequence: CDR1 MDHEN, CDR2 SYDVKM. This CDR3 has 15 residues. J was trimmed by 3 bases and V by 8 bases; bases with no gene match: 10. CDR3 loop: CASRTRTGRTDTQYF. CDR3 nucleotide sequence: TGTGCCAGCCGCACAAGGACAGGGAGAACAGATACGCAGTATTTT.

V gene TRBV19 combines with J gene TRBJ2-7; tentatively, D is TRBD1 (5 bases). The CDR3 covers 15 residues. Between the trimmed V and J ends, which lost 5 bases and 4 bases, there was a span of 18 bases. Germline V gives CDR1 LNHDA, CDR2 SQIVND (reference sequence). The CDR3 nucleotides are TGTGCCAGTAGTCCGTTCGTTGCAGGGCAATACGAGCAGTACTTC. Translating gives CASSPFVAGQYEQYF. The variable domain in full, completed from reference TRBV19 and TRBJ2-7, reads DGGITQSPKYLFRKEGQNVTLSCEQNLNHDAMYWYRQDPGQGLRLIYYSQIVNDFQKGDIAEGYSVSREKKESFPLTVTSAQKNPTAFYLCASSPFVAGQYEQYFGPGTRLTVT.

J is TRBJ2-1 and V is TRBV7-3; TRBD2 might be the D (6 bases). The ends were cut back, 3 bases at V and 4 bases at J, with 16 bases in the middle. This CDR3 has 16 residues. Per the germline V gene, CDR1 is SGHTA and CDR2 is FQGTGA. CDR3 sequence (DNA): TGTGCCAGCAGCTTGAACACGGGAGTCGGATACAATGAGCAGTTCTTC. Its translation: CASSLNTGVGYNEQFF.

The V gene is TRBV27, the J gene TRBJ2-3; TRBD2 aligns across 8 bases. V lost 4 bases, J lost 5 bases, and 5 bases stayed unmatched. The CDR3 runs to 14 residues. The germline V gene encodes CDR1 MNHEY and CDR2 SMNVEV (reference sequence). Here the CDR3 DNA reads TGTGCCAGCAGTTATAGCGGGATGGGAGATACGCAGTATTTT. Protein product: CASSYSGMGDTQYF.

The V and J genes are TRBV5-4 and TRBJ1-1; 8 nucleotides line up with TRBD1. V gave up 3 bases and J gave up 3 bases; unmatched junction bases: 7. Germline V gives CDR1 SGHNT, CDR2 YYREEE (reference sequence). CDR3 length: 15 amino acids. DNA of the CDR3: TGTGCCAGCAGCTCACCCGGGACAGGTGACACTGAAGCTTTCTTT. This encodes CASSSPGTGDTEAFF.

The chain uses TRBV5-6 and TRBJ2-7, with 11 bases lining up with TRBD2. J gave up 2 bases and V 0 bases, and 7 bases lay outside the gene matches. The V gene's germline CDR1 is SGHDT and CDR2 YYEEEE. The CDR3 runs to 17 residues. The CDR3 bases are TGTGCCAGCAGCTTGGCGAACCCGGGACTAGCGGCCTACGAGCAGTACTTC. Translation gives CASSLANPGLAAYEQYF. The whole variable domain, remainder taken from reference TRBV5-6 and TRBJ2-7, is DAGVTQSPTHLIKTRGQQVTLRCSPKSGHDTVSWYQQALGQGPQFIFQYYEEEERQRGNFPDRFSGHQFPNYSSELNVNALLLGDSALYLCASSLANPGLAAYEQYFGPGTRLTVT.

The V and J genes are TRBV7-8 and TRBJ1-5; 11 bases map to TRBD1. V lost 4 bases and J lost 9; bases outside the gene matches: 5. The CDR3 runs 14 residues. CDR1 SGHVS and CDR2 FQNEAQ come from the germline V gene. Here the CDR3 DNA reads TGTGCCAGCAGCTCGGACAGGGGGCTCGCGCCCCAGCATTTT. It codes for CASSSDRGLAPQHF.

This clone appeared a few times. This chain connects TRBV5-1 to TRBJ2-7, with 8 bases fitting TRBD2. Looked up from germline, CDR1 is SGHRS and CDR2 is YFSETQ. The V and J ends lost 2 bases and 5 bases, in that order; junction bases with no gene match: 6. This CDR3 comprises 14 residues. CDR3 in DNA: TGCGCCAGCAGCTTAAGCGGGAGCGCCCACGAGCAGTACTTC. It codes for CASSLSGSAHEQYF. Full variable domain (missing parts from reference TRBV5-1 and TRBJ2-7): KAGVTQTPRYLIKTRGQQVTLSCSPISGHRSVSWYQQTPGQGLQFLFEYFSETQRNKGNFPGRFSGRQFSNSRSEMNVSTLELGDSALYLCASSLSGSAHEQYFGPGTRLTVT.

The chain joins TRBV28 to TRBJ1-2; D call uncertain. With 7 bases removed from V and 7 bases from J, the gap between germline ends came to 16 bases. Per germline, CDR1 MDHEN and CDR2 SYDVKM. The CDR3 loop spans 13 amino acids. This CDR3 is CASTPRPVLGYTF. The CDR3, as DNA: TGTGCCAGCACCCCCCGCCCGGTTCTTGGCTACACCTTC.

The J gene is TRBJ2-1, the V gene TRBV7-3, with a weak D call TRBD2 (6 bases). CDR3 size: 15 residues. CDR1 and CDR2 from the germline V gene are SGHTA and FQGTGA. Between the trimmed V and J ends, which lost 2 bases and 1 base, there was a span of 9 bases. The CDR3 nucleotides are TGTGCCAGCAGCTTAGGGCTAGCGTCCTACAATGAGCAGTTCTTC. It is translated as CASSLGLASYNEQFF.

This clone was detected only a few times. The gene calls are TRBV2 and TRBJ2-1; D ambiguous. Looked up from germline, CDR1 is SNHLY and CDR2 is FYNNEI. The CDR3 totals 10 residues. V was cut by 4 bases and J by 13 bases, with 8 bases left in between. The CDR3 DNA reads TGTGCCAGCAGTGTAGAAAGTCAGTTCTTC. Its protein is CASSVESQFF.

The V and J genes are TRBV7-3 and TRBJ2-3; the D is unclear. CDR3 length: 13 amino acids. Germline V gene sequence: CDR1 SGHTA, CDR2 FQGTGA. Trimming removed 1 base from V and 8 bases from J, with 10 bases in between. CDR3: CASSLSSTGTQYF. The CDR3 bases are TGTGCCAGCAGCTTAAGCTCAACGGGTACGCAGTATTTT.

The V gene is TRBV19, the J gene TRBJ2-1; TRBD2 might be the D (6 bases). CDR3 length equals 13 residues. The V end lost 10 bases, the J end lost 3 bases, and 13 bases lay between the germline ends. The germline V gene encodes CDR1 LNHDA and CDR2 SQIVND (reference sequence). The chain's CDR3 is CATLRRDYNEQFF. CDR3 coding DNA: TGTGCCACCCTTCGGCGGGACTACAATGAGCAGTTCTTC.

The chain joins TRBV2 to TRBJ2-6, with a tentative D call TRBD1 (7 bases). Germline loops: CDR1 SNHLY, CDR2 FYNNEI. V was cut by 4 bases and J by 3 bases, with 10 bases left in between. The CDR3 contains 15 residues. CDR3: CASSARGVGANVLTF. CDR3 bases: TGTGCCAGCAGTGCCAGGGGGGTTGGGGCCAACGTCCTGACTTTC.

This chain joins TRBV11-2 and TRBJ1-6; 9 bases fit TRBD1. CDR1 SGHAT and CDR2 FQNNGV come from the germline V gene. The CDR3 has 14 amino acids. V trimming: 1 base; J trimming: 10 bases; junction bases outside the gene matches: 2. CDR3 region: CASSLGTGASPLHF. CDR3 sequence (DNA): TGTGCCAGCAGCTTAGGGACAGGGGCATCACCCCTCCACTTT.